Given below is one T cell receptor beta chain in context. How the authors handled the data: Estimation of nucleated cell counts was performed using reference gene primer amplification. Sequencing used immunoSEQ multiplex PCR; TCRdb keeps in-frame clones, though not all of them. V and J calls and clone size follow that table, whereas D and trimming were derived from the DNA. The sample contains around 84,000 clones, around 87% of which appear only once. Germline V gives CDR1 SGHRS, CDR2 YFSETQ. The CDR3 runs to 15 residues. Trimming left V 5 bases short and J 4 bases short, with 18 bases between. The sample is drawn from a study of blood T cell repertoires in COVID-19. At the level of the study: From T cells, B-cell-depleted T cells, or PBMCs came the material, which was cDNA or gDNA.

This receptor was obtained from an elderly man with active or convalescent COVID-19. The specimen was peripheral blood. V gene TRBV5-1 combines with J gene TRBJ1-1; TRBD1 is a possible D gene (6 bases). In nucleotides, the CDR3 is TGCGCCAGCAGATTGTTCCCAGGGGCCGCCACTGAAGCTTTCTTT. It yields the protein CASRLFPGAATEAFF.